Shown below are 14 T cell receptor beta chains from a single sample sequenced in a study of blood T cell repertoires in COVID-19. Produced via immunoSEQ multiplex PCR; TCRdb's table is partial and in-frame only. This repertoire shows under 200,000 clones, around 87% found once; its top ten account for 10%. Sequencing input: peripheral blood. These receptors were obtained from a woman in her 70s with COVID-19, enrolled during active disease.

The chain recombines TRBV7-9 with TRBJ1-1, with D perhaps matching TRBD1 (5 bases). CDR1 and CDR2 (germline): SEHNR, FQNEAQ (reference sequence). With 5 bases removed from V and 5 bases from J, the gap between germline ends came to 18 bases. The CDR3 loop spans 15 amino acids. The CDR3 nucleotides read TGTGCCAGCAGCGACTTAGGGGACGGGAGGACTGAAGCTTTCTTT. Protein product: CASSDLGDGRTEAFF.

The genes are TRBV5-1 and TRBJ2-1, with 12 bases aligning to TRBD2. V shed 2 bases, J shed 7 bases, and the junction held 7 bases outside the gene matches. The V gene's germline CDR1 is SGHRS and CDR2 YFSETQ. This CDR3 is built from 16 residues. Written as DNA, the CDR3 is TGCGCCAGCAGCTTTACTAGCGGGGGGCGTTGGAATGAGCAGTTCTTC. Its protein is CASSFTSGGRWNEQFF.

The chain joins TRBV10-3 to TRBJ1-1; perhaps TRBD1 as D (6 bases). The CDR3 is 13 residues long. V was shortened by 7 bases and J by 5 bases, with 14 bases between the two germline ends. The V gene's germline CDR1 is ENHRY and CDR2 SYGVKD. This CDR3 is CAITQGSGTEAFF. Written as DNA, the CDR3 is TGTGCCATCACACAGGGTTCGGGTACTGAAGCTTTCTTT.

This clone was detected a few times. J is TRBJ1-1 and V is TRBV3-1 (or the pseudogene TRBV3-2), with 7 positions matching TRBD1. Trimming removed 0 bases from V and 0 bases from J; junction bases left unmatched: 10. Germline assignment: CDR1 LGHDT and CDR2 YNNKEL (reference sequence). This CDR3 is built from 18 residues. The CDR3 here is CASSQEGGLYRLNTEAFF. CDR3 DNA sequence: TGTGCCAGCAGCCAAGAAGGGGGCCTCTACCGTCTGAACACTGAAGCTTTCTTT.

The chain couples TRBV10-3 to TRBJ1-6, with TRBD1 identical over 7 bases. This CDR3 is 15 amino acids long. The V gene end was trimmed by 3 bases and the J gene end by 3 bases; junction bases not matched to a gene: 2. Germline CDR1 is ENHRY and CDR2 is SYGVKD. Written as DNA, the CDR3 is TGTGCCATCAGTGACAGGGGGATCTATAATTCACCCCTCCACTTT. Its translation: CAISDRGIYNSPLHF.

The CDR3 nucleotides read TGTGCCAGCAGCTTGACCAGAAATCAGCCCCAGCATTTT. Protein product: CASSLTRNQPQHF. This sequence joins TRBV5-5 and TRBJ1-5, with unresolved D. CDR1 SGHKS and CDR2 YYEKEE come from the germline V gene (reference sequence). V lost 1 base, J lost 4 bases, and 6 bases lay in between. The CDR3 runs 13 residues.

This clone was counted a single time. The chain joins TRBV19 to TRBJ1-1; unclear D gene. Trimming shortened V by 5 bases and J by 1 base, and 8 bases separated the two germline ends. The CDR3 contains 13 residues. CDR1 is LNHDA and CDR2 is SQIVND in the germline V gene (reference sequence). CDR3 protein: CASSAISNTEAFF. As DNA, the CDR3 is TGTGCCAGTAGTGCGATTTCGAACACTGAAGCTTTCTTT. Supplemented by reference TRBV19 and TRBJ1-1, the full variable domain reads DGGITQSPKYLFRKEGQNVTLSCEQNLNHDAMYWYRQDPGQGLRLIYYSQIVNDFQKGDIAEGYSVSREKKESFPLTVTSAQKNPTAFYLCASSAISNTEAFFGQGTRLTVV.

The gene calls are TRBV2 and TRBJ1-5; possible D gene TRBD1, 6 bases. Germline V lookup: CDR1 SNHLY, CDR2 FYNNEI. The length of the CDR3 is 16 residues. V lost 3 bases and J lost 3, with 15 bases in between. CDR3 bases: TGTGCCAGCAGTGATTTTAATTGGACAGACAATCAGCCCCAGCATTTT. It specifies CASSDFNWTDNQPQHF.

On this clone itself: An end of the junction differs from the germline gene, which may be a read error. CDR3 loop: CASRQVGRGKGSNQPQHF. The CDR3 region has the DNA TGCGCCAGCAGACAAGTGGGAAGGGGGAAGGGGAGCAATCAGCCCCAGCATTTT. The chain links TRBV4-1 to TRBJ1-5; TRBD1 might be the D (6 bases). Germline V CDR1 and CDR2: MGHRA, YSYEKL. The CDR3 totals 18 residues.

This clone was counted a single time. This chain joins TRBV7-2 and TRBJ2-7, with 14 bases matching TRBD2. From germline, CDR1 is SGHTA and CDR2 FQGNSA. The ends lost 6 bases at V and 3 bases at J; junction bases unmatched: 13. The CDR3 sequence is 18 residues long. CDR3 nucleotide sequence: TGTGCCAGCAGAAATTCCGGGACTAGCGGGGGCCGCCTCTACGAGCAGTACTTC. It is translated as CASRNSGTSGGRLYEQYF.

The chain has TRBV19 and TRBJ1-6, with a possible D match to TRBD1 (6 bases). The CDR3 spans 14 residues. CDR1 is LNHDA and CDR2 is SQIVND in the germline V gene (reference sequence). Trimming took 6 bases from V and 0 from J, leaving 6 bases between them. The CDR3 is CASRDSSYNSPLHF. DNA of the CDR3: TGTGCCAGTAGGGACAGCTCCTATAATTCACCCCTCCACTTT.

This clone was counted a single time. The CDR3 region is CASSRTGGGYTF. In DNA form, the CDR3 reads TGTGCCAGCAGCCGGACAGGGGGTGGCTACACCTTC. This rearrangement joins TRBV3-1 (or the pseudogene TRBV3-2) to TRBJ1-2, with 10 bases fitting TRBD1. V lost 4 bases, J lost 7 bases, and 0 bases stayed unmatched. The CDR3 covers 12 residues. The germline V gene encodes CDR1 LGHDT and CDR2 YNNKEL (reference sequence).

This chain links TRBV25-1 with TRBJ1-2; no reliable D call. Trimming shortened V by 6 bases and J by 6 bases, and 17 bases separated the two germline ends. The length of the CDR3 is 14 residues. The V gene's germline CDR1 is MGHDK and CDR2 SYGVNS. Here the CDR3 reads CASSPSEVFHGYTF. The DNA for the CDR3 is TGTGCCAGCAGCCCGTCAGAGGTTTTCCATGGCTACACCTTC.

The chain recombines TRBV6-1 with TRBJ1-1, with D possibly being TRBD1 (5 bases). CDR1 and CDR2 from the germline V gene are MNHNS and SASEGT. The CDR3 length is 14 residues. V lost 2 bases to trimming and J lost 0 bases, with 7 bases between them. CDR3 protein: CASSERGLNTEAFF. The CDR3 nucleotides are TGTGCCAGCAGTGAACGGGGGTTGAACACTGAAGCTTTCTTT.